This TCR beta chain was sequenced during a study of blood T cell repertoires in COVID-19. The CDR3 covers 14 residues. CDR1 is SNHLY, CDR2 FYNNEI, per germline. V dropped 6 bases and J dropped 7 bases, with 15 bases sitting between them. As handled by the study authors: Researchers report that nucleated cell counts were estimated from reference gene primer amplification. The repertoire was sequenced with immunoSEQ multiplex PCR; TCRdb's copy has only in-frame clones and lacks some. The DNA was the basis for D and trimming; V, J and clone size are from that table. Of about 480,000 clones listed, roughly 85% were seen once; the top ten hold nearly 2%.

Sequenced sample: PBMCs or T cells enriched from blood (not recorded which). This receptor was taken from a young woman with acute COVID-19. The rearrangement links TRBV2 to TRBJ1-4; TRBD1 is a possible D gene (6 bases). CDR3: CASRTTGTGEKLFF. For the CDR3, the DNA is TGTGCCAGCAGGACCACAGGGACGGGTGAAAAACTGTTTTTT. Variable domain in full (rest from reference TRBV2 and TRBJ1-4): EPEVTQTPSHQVTQMGQEVILRCVPISNHLYFYWYRQILGQKVEFLVSFYNNEISEKSEIFDDQFSVERPDGSNFTLKIRSTKLEDSAMYFCASRTTGTGEKLFFGSGTQLSVL.